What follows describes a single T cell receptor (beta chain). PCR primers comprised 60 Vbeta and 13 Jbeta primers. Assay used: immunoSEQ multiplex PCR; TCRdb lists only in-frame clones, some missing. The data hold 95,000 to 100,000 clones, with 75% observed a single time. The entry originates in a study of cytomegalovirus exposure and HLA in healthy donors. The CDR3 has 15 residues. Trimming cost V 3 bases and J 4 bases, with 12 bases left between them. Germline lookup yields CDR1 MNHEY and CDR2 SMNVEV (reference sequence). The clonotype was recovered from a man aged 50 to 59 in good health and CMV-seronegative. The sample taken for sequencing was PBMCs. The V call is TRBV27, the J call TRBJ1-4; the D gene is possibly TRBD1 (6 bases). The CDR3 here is CASSFWGRNNEKLFF. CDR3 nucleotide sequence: TGTGCCAGCAGTTTTTGGGGGCGAAATAATGAAAAACTGTTTTTT.